Included here is one T cell receptor (beta chain) sequence, with context. Its antigen is currently unknown. This entry is derived from a study of T cell responses to AZD1222 COVID-19 vaccine. Overall study findings and caveats: In all cases, repertoires were sampled only after the peak T cell response. The reported proportion of spike-specific TCRs targeting unmutated variant regions was nearly half. CD4 TCRs associated with vaccination spanned spike, dominating at 160-218 and 743-854. Most donors were white British and more were female, and clonal diversity was possibly underestimated.

Method: immunoSEQ multiplex PCR; TCRdb's copy keeps in-frame clones and lacks some. The sample shows about 150,000 clones, over 80% of them seen only once. Specimen: peripheral blood, collected on day 0 of MenACWY control vaccination. This receptor was taken from an adult in good health.

CDR3: CASSQATGASGGYTF. The DNA of the CDR3 is TGTGCCAGCAGCCAGGCGACAGGGGCGAGCGGTGGCTACACCTTC. The V call is TRBV3-1 (or the pseudogene TRBV3-2), the J call TRBJ1-2; 8 positions match TRBD1. In germline, CDR1 is LGHDT, CDR2 YNNKEL (reference sequence). J gave up 7 bases and V 3 bases, and 10 bases lay outside the gene matches. This CDR3 has 15 amino acids.